What follows is one TCR beta chain and its context. This sample stems from a study of shared T cell receptors in the human thymus. With 5 bases clipped from V and 5 bases from J, the junction kept 4 bases outside the gene matches. Germline assignment: CDR1 SEHNR and CDR2 FQNEAQ (reference sequence). This CDR3 is 14 amino acids long. TCRdb's table, derived via immunoSEQ multiplex PCR, lists solely in-frame clones and lacks some. The data contain 640,000 or so clones, roughly 86% of them singletons. In addition, the sample was reused for a study of human thymus T cells. This second study says: Thymic material originated from resections removed in the course of corrective heart surgery. Seemingly biased V and J gene usage marked thymic and blood repertoires.

This sequence originates from a boy under two years old with a congenital heart defect. The sample taken for sequencing was thymocytes. The V call is TRBV7-9, the J call TRBJ1-2, with TRBD1 matching 11 bases. CDR3 residues: CASSLGQGAYGYTF. CDR3 nucleotides: TGTGCCAGCAGCCTTGGACAGGGGGCTTATGGCTACACCTTC.